This TCR beta chain stems from a study of blood T cell repertoires in COVID-19. On the study more broadly: Spain, Italy and the United States supplied samples that represented acute and convalescent COVID-19. T cells, B-cell-depleted T cells, or PBMCs supplied cDNA or gDNA.

This clone occurred once. The V end was cut by 11 bases, the J end by 5 bases, with 13 bases between. The CDR3 spans 11 residues. Germline-derived CDR1 and CDR2 are ENHRY and SYGVKD. As processed by the authors: Amplification from reference gene primers served as the basis for estimated nucleated cell counts. Data came from immunoSEQ multiplex PCR; TCRdb stores just in-frame clones and leaves some out. That table is the source of V, J and clone size, and D and trimming were worked out from the DNA. The sample holds about 250,000 clones, just under 85% seen once. The gene calls are TRBV10-3 and TRBJ2-7, with D possibly matching TRBD1 (5 bases). The clonotype was recovered from a man aged 80 or over with acute or convalescent COVID-19. The sequencing input was peripheral blood. The CDR3 DNA sequence: TGTGCCGCTGGACACCTCGACGAGCAGTACTTC. Protein product: CAAGHLDEQYF.